This record covers a single T cell receptor (beta chain). What it binds is not known. CDR3 length equals 15 residues. Germline CDR1 reads SGHVS; CDR2 reads FNYEAQ. The V and J ends lost 0 bases and 4 bases respectively, with 11 bases between them. The data belong to a study of blood T cells in healthy people across ages. General study results and limits: Diversity of TCR beta per million T cells declined in a roughly linear way with age. In the absence of known donor CMV status, changes in expanded clonotypes were possibly confounded. Diversity of TCR beta correlated strongly with naive T cell percentage.

Every sample yielded at least 6.5 million isolated PBMCs. Through a sample-barcoded 5' primer and a J-beta primer mix, a second PCR was run for roughly 6 to 12 cycles. MiXCR, applied by TCRdb to the 5' RACE reads, yields one record per CDR3 protein. There are about 1.8 million distinct CDR3 sequences in the sample; about 50% occur only once, and over 2% lies in the top ten. The sample consisted of blood. The source of this sequence is a woman in her forties in good health. The chain has TRBV7-6 and TRBJ2-3, with D maybe TRBD1 (6 bases). The CDR3 reads CASSLATGRADTQYF. The CDR3 nucleotides read TGTGCCAGCAGCTTAGCGACAGGTCGAGCAGATACGCAGTATTTT.